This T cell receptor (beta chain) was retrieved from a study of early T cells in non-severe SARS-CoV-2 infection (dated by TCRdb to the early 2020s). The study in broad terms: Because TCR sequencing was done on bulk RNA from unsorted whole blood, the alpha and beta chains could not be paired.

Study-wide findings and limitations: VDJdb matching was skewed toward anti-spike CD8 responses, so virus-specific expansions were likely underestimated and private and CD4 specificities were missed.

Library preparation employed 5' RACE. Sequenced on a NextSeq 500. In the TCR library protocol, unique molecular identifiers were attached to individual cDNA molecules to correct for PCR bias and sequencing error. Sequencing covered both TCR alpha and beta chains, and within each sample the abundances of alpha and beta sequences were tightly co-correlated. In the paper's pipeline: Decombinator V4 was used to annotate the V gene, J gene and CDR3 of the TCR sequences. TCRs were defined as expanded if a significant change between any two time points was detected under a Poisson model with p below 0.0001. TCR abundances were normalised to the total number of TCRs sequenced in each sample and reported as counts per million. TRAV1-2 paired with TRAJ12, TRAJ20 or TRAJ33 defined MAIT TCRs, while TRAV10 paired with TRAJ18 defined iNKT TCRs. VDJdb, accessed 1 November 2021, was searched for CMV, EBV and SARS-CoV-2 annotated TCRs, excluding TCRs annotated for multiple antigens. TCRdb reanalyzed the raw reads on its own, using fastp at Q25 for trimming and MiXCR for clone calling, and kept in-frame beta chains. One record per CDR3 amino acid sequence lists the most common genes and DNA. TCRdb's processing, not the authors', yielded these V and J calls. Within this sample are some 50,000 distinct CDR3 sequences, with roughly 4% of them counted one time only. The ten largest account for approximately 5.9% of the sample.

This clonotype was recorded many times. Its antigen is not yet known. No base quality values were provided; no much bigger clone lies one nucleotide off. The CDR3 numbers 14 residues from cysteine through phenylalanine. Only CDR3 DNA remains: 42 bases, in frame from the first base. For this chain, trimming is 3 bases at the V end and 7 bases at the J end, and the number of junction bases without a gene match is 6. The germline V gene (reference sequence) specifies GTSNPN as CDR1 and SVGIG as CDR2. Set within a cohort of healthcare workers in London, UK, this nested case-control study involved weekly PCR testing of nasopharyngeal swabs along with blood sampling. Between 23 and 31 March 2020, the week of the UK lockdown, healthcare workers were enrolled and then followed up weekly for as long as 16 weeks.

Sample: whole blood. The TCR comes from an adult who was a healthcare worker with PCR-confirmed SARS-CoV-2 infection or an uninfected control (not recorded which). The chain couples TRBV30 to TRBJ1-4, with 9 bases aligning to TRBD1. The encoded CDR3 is CAWRATGGGEKLFF. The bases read TGTGCCTGGAGGGCTACAGGGGGCGGTGAAAAACTGTTTTTT.